The 30 T cell receptor beta chains below come from one sample, sequenced in a study of T-cell reconstitution after alpha-beta-depleted transplantation in children (dated by TCRdb to 2016 to 2017). Receptors were amplified or captured by PCR. TCRdb names Illumina HiSeq 2500 as the instrument used. Molecular barcoding was employed in the preparation of TCR libraries, with unique molecular identifiers being used to normalize TCRbeta repertoire quantification. TCRdb trimmed public reads at Q25 via fastp, called clones via MiXCR and kept in-frame beta chains. Rows with a matching CDR3 protein are joined into one entry that keeps the most common DNA and genes. Within this sample are about 200,000 distinct CDR3 sequences, with roughly 6.3% of them counted one time only. In total, the top ten clones hold roughly 4.5% of the sample. In the paper's terms, the treatment or condition label means: allogeneic hematopoietic cell transplantation with graft depleted of TCRalphabeta T cells and CD19 B cells.

Source: PBMCs, taken before TCRalphabeta/CD19-depleted stem cell transplant. The receptor source for this set is a girl in the first two years of life with combined immunodeficiency, due to receive a stem cell transplant.

This clonotype was seen many times. The chain is built from TRBV2 and TRBJ2-2; no reliable D call. V was cut by 4 bases and J by 4 bases, with 4 bases left in between. The germline gives CDR1 SNHLY, CDR2 FYNNEI. This CDR3 contains 12 residues. Written as DNA, the CDR3 is TGTGCCAGCAGTGGGCCCACCGGGGAGCTGTTTTTT. Translated: CASSGPTGELFF.

This clonotype was seen ten or more times. This chain uses TRBV29-1 with TRBJ2-7; 8 bases are shared with TRBD1. V shed 6 bases, J shed 3 bases, and the junction held 7 bases outside the gene matches. This CDR3 is 13 amino acids long. CDR1 is SQVTM, CDR2 ANQGSEA, per germline. The CDR3 DNA follows: TGCAGCGTCAAGGGGACAGGACACTACGAGCAGTACTTC. Its translation: CSVKGTGHYEQYF.

Many counts were recorded for this clonotype. The chain carries TRBV24-1 and TRBJ1-1, with D tentatively TRBD1 (5 bases). In germline, CDR1 is KGHDR, CDR2 SFDVKD. Between the trimmed V and J ends, which lost 7 bases and 1 base, there was a span of 9 bases. This CDR3 has 13 residues. Written as DNA, the CDR3 is TGTGCCACCAGCAGTGGGGCGAACACTGAAGCTTTCTTT. It specifies CATSSGANTEAFF.

In this sample, this clonotype turned up a few times. The chain combines TRBV11-2 with TRBJ1-2, with D maybe TRBD1 (6 bases). The CDR3 is 16 amino acids. The germline V gene encodes CDR1 SGHAT and CDR2 FQNNGV. Between the trimmed V and J ends, which lost 3 bases and 4 bases, there was a span of 18 bases. CDR3 region: CASSLAVGAPGYGYTF. CDR3 nucleotide sequence: TGTGCCAGCAGCTTGGCAGTGGGGGCGCCCGGCTATGGCTACACCTTC.

This clonotype appeared many times. The CDR3 sequence is CASARYTSGTQYF. As DNA, the CDR3 is TGTGCCAGCGCTCGATACACTAGCGGCACGCAGTATTTT. J is TRBJ2-3 and V is TRBV11-2; 8 bases fit TRBD2. The CDR3 runs 13 residues. Germline CDR1 reads SGHAT; CDR2 reads FQNNGV. V lost 8 bases to trimming and J lost 9 bases; unmatched junction nucleotides: 10.

This clonotype was picked up one time. A read error may be the cause here, since a much bigger clone is one base away. V gene TRBV7-3 combines with J gene TRBJ2-7; TRBD1 matches at 8 bases. There are 14 residues in the CDR3. Germline V gene sequence: CDR1 SGHTA, CDR2 FQGTGA. V shed 0 bases and J 6 bases; nucleotides not matched to a gene: 4. The CDR3 loop reads CASSLTGQAFEQYF. Written as DNA, the CDR3 is TGTGCCAGCAGCTTAACGGGACAGGCCTTCGAGCAGTACTTC.

This clonotype was detected ten times or more. V usage is TRBV12-3 or TRBV12-4 and J usage is TRBJ2-1, with 8 positions matching TRBD2. This CDR3 is 14 amino acids long. Trimming cost V 4 bases and J 7 bases; bases outside gene matches: 6. The CDR3 region has the DNA TGTGCCAGCAGTTCTAGTAGCGGGGTTAATGAGCAGTTCTTC. Its translation is CASSSSSGVNEQFF.

Ten or more counts support this clonotype. The chain's CDR3 is CASSLAGLGVREQFF. CDR3 coding DNA: TGCGCCAGCAGCTTGGCGGGACTAGGTGTTCGGGAGCAGTTCTTC. J is TRBJ2-1 and V is TRBV5-1; 8 nucleotides agree with TRBD2. Germline CDR1 and CDR2: SGHRS and YFSETQ. CDR3 length: 15 amino acids. After removal of 0 bases from V and 10 bases from J, the junction contained 9 bases not matched to a gene.

This clonotype has just one count. A much larger clone is a single base away; this may be a read error. The CDR3 does not close with the conserved phenylalanine or tryptophan, likely indicating a read error. The V and J genes are TRBV6-2 or TRBV6-3 and TRBJ2-7; D unresolved. The V end lost 4 bases, the J end lost 5 bases, and 9 bases lay between the germline ends. This CDR3 spans 12 amino acids. The germline V gene has CDR1 MNHEY and CDR2 SVGEGT. The DNA of the CDR3 is TGTGCCAGCAGTTGGCACAGAGACGAGCAGTACTCC. It codes for CASSWHRDEQYS.

In this sample, this clonotype turned up many times. The chain uses TRBV28 and TRBJ1-1; D is possibly TRBD1 (5 bases). The V end lost 6 bases, the J end lost 1 base, and 15 bases lay between the germline ends. Germline values: CDR1 MDHEN, CDR2 SYDVKM. This CDR3 has 15 amino acids. The CDR3 DNA reads TGTGCCAGCAGGTACACAACCCAGGGGAACACTGAAGCTTTCTTT. It translates to CASRYTTQGNTEAFF.

There are a few counts of this clonotype. This chain links TRBV7-9 with TRBJ2-7, with D possibly matching TRBD2 (6 bases). Germline loops: CDR1 SEHNR, CDR2 FQNEAQ (reference sequence). The length of the CDR3 is 12 residues. The germline V and J ends were trimmed by 11 bases and 3 bases, with 14 bases remaining between them. This chain's CDR3 is CAPPGDFYEQYF. In nucleotides, the CDR3 is TGTGCCCCCCCGGGGGACTTCTACGAGCAGTACTTC.

This clonotype was counted at least ten times. The chain employs TRBV21-1 and TRBJ2-4. TRBV21-1 corresponds to a pseudogene. The CDR3 spans 15 residues. CDR3 bases: TGTGCCAGCAGCAAAGCACGGGTAGCCAAAAACATTCAGTACTTC. It codes for CASSKARVAKNIQYF.

This clonotype was counted many times. J is TRBJ1-2 and V is TRBV12-3 or TRBV12-4; D is ambiguous. V lost 1 base and J lost 4, with 13 bases in between. The CDR3 is made up of 15 amino acids. CDR3 sequence reads: CASSLEVVSLYGYTF. CDR3 in DNA: TGTGCCAGCAGTTTAGAGGTTGTCAGCCTCTATGGCTACACCTTC.

This clonotype was detected many times. The chain links TRBV9 to TRBJ2-2; TRBD2 aligns across 10 bases. Trimming took 0 bases from V and 4 from J; bases not matched to a gene: 3. This CDR3 comprises 16 residues. Germline CDR1 SGDLS, CDR2 YYNGEE. CDR3: CASSVGLAGRTGELFF. CDR3 DNA sequence: TGTGCCAGCAGCGTAGGACTAGCGGGTCGCACCGGGGAGCTGTTTTTT.

This clonotype was recorded at least ten times. The V and J genes are TRBV12-3 or TRBV12-4 and TRBJ1-5; tentatively, D is TRBD1 (5 bases). V lost 4 bases and J 4 bases, leaving 11 bases between the germline ends. This CDR3 comprises 14 residues. CDR3 sequence reads: CASSYKGMNQPQHF. CDR3 in DNA: TGTGCCAGCAGTTATAAGGGGATGAATCAGCCCCAGCATTTT.

Many counts were recorded for this clonotype. V and J are TRBV13 and TRBJ1-6; D unclear. The ends were cut back, 0 bases at V and 8 bases at J, with 5 bases in the middle. The CDR3 spans 13 residues. Germline CDR1 PRHDT, CDR2 FYEKMQ (reference sequence). CDR3 coding DNA: TGTGCCAGCAGCTTAGGCCGCTATTCACCCCTCCACTTT. This gives the protein CASSLGRYSPLHF.

This clonotype has just a few counts. This sequence joins TRBV13 and TRBJ2-7; the D is unclear. V was shortened by 8 bases and J by 3 bases, with 14 bases between the two germline ends. The CDR3 loop spans 13 amino acids. Per germline, CDR1 PRHDT and CDR2 FYEKMQ (reference sequence). The CDR3 loop is CASLGQADYEQYF. CDR3 sequence (DNA): TGTGCCAGCCTTGGGCAGGCGGACTACGAGCAGTACTTC.

This clonotype was detected ten times or more. The gene calls are TRBV29-1 and TRBJ2-2; possible D gene TRBD1, 6 bases. CDR1 SQVTM and CDR2 ANQGSEA come from the germline V gene. This CDR3 spans 14 amino acids. Trimming removed 6 bases from V and 7 bases from J, with 18 bases in between. The CDR3 spells CSVPHRERSGELFF. Here the CDR3 DNA reads TGCAGCGTGCCACACAGGGAGAGGAGCGGGGAGCTGTTTTTT.

As to this clonotype: A read error may explain this, as a much larger clone is one base away. The chain uses TRBV14 and TRBJ2-5; 10 bases align to TRBD1. This CDR3 contains 16 residues. Germline values: CDR1 SGHDN, CDR2 FVKESK. In nucleotides, the CDR3 is TGTGCCAGCAGCACGATTGACAGGGGGCGCGAAGAGACCCAGTGCTTC. Protein: CASSTIDRGREETQCF.

This clonotype was found many times. V is TRBV10-3 and J is TRBJ2-1, with D maybe TRBD2 (5 bases). The CDR3 contains 14 residues. Germline V lookup: CDR1 ENHRY, CDR2 SYGVKD. V was shortened by 10 bases and J by 0 bases, with 13 bases between the two germline ends. CDR3 amino acids: CATLASSSYNEQFF. The CDR3 DNA sequence: TGTGCCACTTTAGCGTCTAGCTCCTACAATGAGCAGTTCTTC.

Many counts were recorded for this clonotype. V is TRBV7-2 and J is TRBJ1-5; perhaps TRBD1 as D (6 bases). Germline V gene lookup returns CDR1 SGHTA and CDR2 FQGNSA. V was cut by 1 base and J by 3 bases, with 13 bases left in between. This CDR3 region has 16 residues. CDR3 DNA: TGTGCCAGCAGCTTAGTGGAGGGGGTGCCCAATCAGCCCCAGCATTTT. Translated: CASSLVEGVPNQPQHF.

This clonotype was seen repeatedly, ten times or more. The J gene is TRBJ2-7, the V gene TRBV7-8, with a weak D call TRBD1 (5 bases). The length of the CDR3 is 13 residues. CDR1 is SGHVS, CDR2 FQNEAQ, per germline. V gave up 5 bases and J gave up 3 bases, with 11 bases separating them. The CDR3 spells CASSHQTDYEQYF. The CDR3, as DNA: TGTGCCAGCAGCCACCAGACAGACTACGAGCAGTACTTC.

The table lists this clonotype with many counts. CDR3 region: CASSRLGRTGGPDTQYF. In DNA, the CDR3 is TGTGCCAGCAGCCGTTTAGGGAGGACAGGGGGCCCAGATACGCAGTATTTT. This chain links TRBV7-6 with TRBJ2-3; TRBD1 aligns across 11 bases. Germline V lookup: CDR1 SGHVS, CDR2 FNYEAQ. CDR3 length equals 17 residues. Trimming removed 5 bases from V and 4 bases from J; junction bases left unmatched: 11.

This clonotype occurred many times. V gene TRBV12-3 or TRBV12-4 combines with J gene TRBJ1-2, with TRBD1 as a possible D gene (5 bases). The CDR3 has 17 residues. Trimming took 5 bases from V and 4 from J, leaving 23 bases between them. CDR3 residues: CASSPEPGTPGGYGYTF. In nucleotides, the CDR3 is TGTGCCAGCAGTCCAGAACCGGGGACGCCCGGAGGCTATGGCTACACCTTC.

The J gene is TRBJ2-2, the V gene TRBV4-3; D remains ambiguous. Germline CDR1 and CDR2: LGHNA and YSLEER. The CDR3 consists of 15 residues. V was shortened by 1 base and J by 1 base, with 7 bases between the two germline ends. The CDR3 DNA reads TGCGCCAGCAGCCAAGGGAGTGTGAACACCGGGGAGCTGTTTTTT. Amino acid sequence: CASSQGSVNTGELFF.

This clonotype was recorded at least ten times. The gene calls are TRBV12-3 or TRBV12-4 and TRBJ1-2; D possibly corresponds to TRBD1 (5 bases). Between the trimmed V and J ends, which lost 2 bases and 6 bases, there was a span of 10 bases. The CDR3 loop spans 13 amino acids. The DNA of the CDR3 is TGTGCCAGCAGTTTAACGGCAGGGAATGGCTACACCTTC. It specifies CASSLTAGNGYTF.

As to this clonotype: A much more abundant neighbour one base away suggests this may be a read error. This rearrangement joins TRBV24-1 to TRBJ2-2, with 8 bases aligning to TRBD1. Germline V gene lookup returns CDR1 KGHDR and CDR2 SFDVKD. The V and J ends lost 2 bases and 7 bases, in that order; junction bases with no gene match: 17. The CDR3 totals 19 residues. The CDR3 sequence: CATSDYSRPDRDFIGELFF. CDR3 nucleotide sequence: TGTGCCACCAGTGATTACTCACGGCCGGACAGGGACTTCATCGGGGAGCTGTTTTTT.

This clonotype showed up many times. The CDR3, as DNA: TGTGCCAGCAGTTACCCGGGACAGGGGCGAGGCACTGAAGCTTTCTTT. Its translation is CASSYPGQGRGTEAFF. The gene calls are TRBV7-9 and TRBJ1-1; 10 bases fit TRBD1. The CDR3 has 16 residues. The V and J ends lost 6 bases and 4 bases, in that order; junction bases with no gene match: 11. Germline loops: CDR1 SEHNR, CDR2 FQNEAQ (reference sequence).

In its sample, this clonotype was seen many times. The chain links TRBV10-3 to TRBJ2-1; 10 positions match TRBD2. Per germline, CDR1 ENHRY and CDR2 SYGVKD. The V gene end was trimmed by 6 bases and the J gene end by 3 bases; junction bases not matched to a gene: 2. The CDR3 is 14 amino acids. CDR3 sequence reads: CAIRPSGSYNEQFF. The DNA of the CDR3 is TGTGCCATCAGACCTAGCGGGAGCTACAATGAGCAGTTCTTC.

This clonotype was found a few times. This may arise from a read error, as a much more abundant clone is one base away. The J gene is TRBJ2-3, the V gene TRBV18, with D uncertain. CDR1 is KGHSH and CDR2 is LQKENI in the germline V gene. V was cut by 8 bases and J by 1 base, with 1 base left in between. The CDR3 consists of 10 residues. CDR3: CASRTDTQYF. In DNA form, the CDR3 reads TGTGCCAGCCGCACAGATACGCAGTATTTT.